Listed below are T cell receptor beta chains from one sample, sequenced in a study of Ad26.COV2.S vaccination and SARS-CoV-2 variants. Method: immunoSEQ multiplex PCR; TCRdb's copy keeps in-frame clones and lacks some. The profile shows about 420,000 clones, approximately 88% of them singletons. The material sequenced was peripheral blood, taken in a trial of Ad26.COV2.S vaccine versus placebo. The receptors were gathered from a person aged 18-65 years who received the Ad26.COV2.S COVID-19 vaccine or a placebo. Each CDR3 is given with its conserved first and last residue. Each record gives: J gene, D gene, clone size, V gene, CDR3 DNA, CDR3 protein. A D gene is named only where the DNA matches it firmly. Size values are once, few and many counts, or a class for expanded clones, and some rows have none.

TRBJ2-2,TRBD1,-,TRBV6-5,TGTGCCAGCAGACCACAGGGGCCCAACACCGGGGAGCTGTTTTTT,CASRPQGPNTGELFF
TRBJ2-6,-,few,TRBV7-2,TGTGCCAGCAGCTTAGATAACAGATACTCTGGGGCCAACGTCCTGACTTTC,CASSLDNRYSGANVLTF
TRBJ1-6,TRBD1,-,TRBV7-3,TGTGCCAGCAGCCTGGGACAGGGGGCCCCATCTACCTCACCCCTCCACTTT,CASSLGQGAPSTSPLHF
TRBJ2-1,TRBD2,-,TRBV4-1,TGCGCCAGCAGCCAAGGGCTAGCGGATACAAATGAGCAGTTCTTC,CASSQGLADTNEQFF
TRBJ1-2,-,-,TRBV7-2,TGTGCCAGCAGCTTAGTCCGGGGACGAGGCTACACCTTC,CASSLVRGRGYTF
TRBJ2-2,-,-,TRBV18,TGTGCCAGCTCACCTCGGACGGGGGCAAACACCGGGGAGCTGTTTTTT,CASSPRTGANTGELFF
TRBJ2-6,-,many,TRBV6-5,TGTGCCAGCAGTATAGACAGCTCTGGGGCCAACGTCCTGACTTTC,CASSIDSSGANVLTF
TRBJ1-6,TRBD1,-,TRBV6-5,TGTGCCAGCAGCAGGGACAGGGGACCTTCACCCCTCCACTTT,CASSRDRGPSPLHF
TRBJ2-3,-,-,TRBV7-8,TGTGCCAGCAGCCATTCCTCAGATACGCAGTATTTT,CASSHSSDTQYF
TRBJ1-1,-,-,TRBV5-4,TGTGCCAGCAGCTCCGGGACGGCGATAACTGAAGCTTTCTTT,CASSSGTAITEAFF
TRBJ2-1,-,once,TRBV6-5,TGTGCCAGCAGTTTGAGGGGGGGCCTAGTTGAGCAGTTCTTC,CASSLRGGLVEQFF
TRBJ1-3,-,-,TRBV7-6,TGTGCCGTAGACCTGACCACAGGAACTGGAAACACCATATATTTT,CAVDLTTGTGNTIYF
TRBJ1-1,-,-,TRBV7-9,TGTGCCAGCAGCTTAGAGACGGGCACTGAAGCTTTCTTT,CASSLETGTEAFF
TRBJ2-3,-,once,TRBV11-1,TGTGCCAGCAGCTTAGGGGGGTTTGGCACAGATACGCAGTATTTT,CASSLGGFGTDTQYF
TRBJ2-5,-,-,TRBV6-6,TGTGCCAGCACTCATAGGCACAACCAAGAGACCCAGTACTTC,CASTHRHNQETQYF
TRBJ2-7,TRBD1,-,TRBV19,TGTGCCAGTAGTATCGGGGACAGATACGAGCAGTACTTC,CASSIGDRYEQYF
TRBJ2-1,-,-,TRBV9,TGTGCCAGCACCACGGGACCTTCGGCCCTCAATGAGCAGTTCTTC,CASTTGPSALNEQFF
TRBJ2-2,-,-,TRBV9,TGTGCCAGCAGCGCTAGGGACTCCTACACCGGGGAGCTGTTTTTT,CASSARDSYTGELFF
TRBJ1-1,TRBD1,-,TRBV28,TGTGCCAGCAGCCTCGGGACAGGACCTGAAGCTTTCTTT,CASSLGTGPEAFF
TRBJ1-3,-,-,TRBV7-2,TGTGCCAGCAGCTTAGTTACGGCCTCTGGAAACACCATATATTTT,CASSLVTASGNTIYF
TRBJ2-2,-,-,TRBV6-2/TRBV6-3,TGTGCCAGCAGTTATTTCGGCAATGGGTTCCCCGGGGAGCTGTTTTTT,CASSYFGNGFPGELFF
TRBJ2-5,-,-,TRBV19,TGTGCCAGCAACACCCTGGGCAGGGCGGGCGAGACCCAGTACTTC,CASNTLGRAGETQYF
TRBJ2-5,-,-,TRBV11-2,TGTGCCAGCAGCTTAGGGATGGGCAGGGCGGAGACCCAGTACTTC,CASSLGMGRAETQYF
TRBJ2-7,-,-,TRBV27,TGTGCCAGCAGTTTATACTCGGAAACCTACGAGCAGTACTTC,CASSLYSETYEQYF